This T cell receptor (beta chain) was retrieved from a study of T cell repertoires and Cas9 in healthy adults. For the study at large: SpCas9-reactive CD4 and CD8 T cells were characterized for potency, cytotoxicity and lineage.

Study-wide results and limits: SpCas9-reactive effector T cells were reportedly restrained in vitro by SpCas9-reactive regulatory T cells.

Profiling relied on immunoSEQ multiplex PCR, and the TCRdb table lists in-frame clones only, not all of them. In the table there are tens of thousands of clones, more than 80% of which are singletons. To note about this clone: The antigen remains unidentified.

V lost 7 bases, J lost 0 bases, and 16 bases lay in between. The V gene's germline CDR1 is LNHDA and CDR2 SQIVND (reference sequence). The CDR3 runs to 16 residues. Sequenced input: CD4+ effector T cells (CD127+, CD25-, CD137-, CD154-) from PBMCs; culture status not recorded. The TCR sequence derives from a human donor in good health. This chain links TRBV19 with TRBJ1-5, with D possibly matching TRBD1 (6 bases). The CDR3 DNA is TGTGCCAGTACCCAGAGGGGGGGTCCTAGCAATCAGCCCCAGCATTTT. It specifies CASTQRGGPSNQPQHF. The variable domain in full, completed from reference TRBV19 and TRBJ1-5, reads DGGITQSPKYLFRKEGQNVTLSCEQNLNHDAMYWYRQDPGQGLRLIYYSQIVNDFQKGDIAEGYSVSREKKESFPLTVTSAQKNPTAFYLCASTQRGGPSNQPQHFGDGTRLSIL.